These 27 T cell receptor beta chains share one sample of origin, sequenced in a study of CD8 T cells in ankylosing spondylitis. Study conclusions and caveats: Typical of ankylosing spondylitis blood, it appeared, was a TCR beta motif of several highly homologous variants.

For these TCRs, the target antigens are not known. TCRdb fed the 5' RACE reads into MiXCR, producing one record per CDR3 protein. The sample consists of 670,000 or so distinct CDR3 sequences, around a fifth of them appearing once. The specimen was blood, either unsorted or a sorted T cell fraction (not recorded which). The receptors were gathered from a male donor with ankylosing spondylitis.

The rearrangement links TRBV12-3 or TRBV12-4 to TRBJ2-1; either TRBD1 or TRBD2 may fit D (5 bases each). Deletions cut 6 bases from V and 5 bases from J, with 11 bases between. The CDR3 has 13 residues. The CDR3 region has the DNA TGTGCCAGCAGACCGGGGACCCACAATGAGCAGTTCTTC. This encodes CASRPGTHNEQFF.

The table lists this clonotype with a count of one. V gene TRBV4-2 combines with J gene TRBJ2-2, with D unclear. Trimming stripped 7 bases from V and 3 bases from J, with 6 bases between. Germline lookup yields CDR1 LGHNA and CDR2 YNFKEQ. The CDR3 consists of 12 residues. The DNA for the CDR3 is TGTGCCAGCAAACGGGACACCGGGGAGCTGTTTTTT. Its protein is CASKRDTGELFF.

The V call is TRBV3-1, the J call TRBJ1-1; 7 nucleotides align to TRBD1. The CDR3 totals 14 residues. From germline, CDR1 is LGHDT and CDR2 YNNKEL (reference sequence). Trimming took 3 bases from V and 2 from J; bases not matched to a gene: 3. In DNA, the CDR3 is TGTGCCAGCAGCCAGAGGGACAGAAACACTGAAGCTTTCTTT. Encoded protein: CASSQRDRNTEAFF.

The chain couples TRBV6-1 to TRBJ1-1, with 9 bases identical to TRBD1. The CDR3 runs to 14 residues. Per the germline V gene, CDR1 is MNHNS and CDR2 is SASEGT. V shed 8 bases, J shed 3 bases, and the junction held 7 bases outside the gene matches. The CDR3 DNA follows: TGTGCCAGCCAACGTACAGGGGGCTACACTGAAGCTTTCTTT. Residues: CASQRTGGYTEAFF.

This clonotype appeared a few times. The gene calls are TRBV7-3 and TRBJ2-3; D may be TRBD2 (6 bases). The V end lost 3 bases, the J end lost 4 bases, and 11 bases lay between the germline ends. This CDR3 has 14 residues. From germline, CDR1 is SGHTA and CDR2 FQGTGA. The DNA for the CDR3 is TGTGCCAGCAGCTTGGGACTTTTTGCAGATACGCAGTATTTT. Its translation is CASSLGLFADTQYF.

The CDR3 reads CASSSPGLANTGELFF. CDR3 in DNA: TGCGCCAGCAGCTCTCCGGGACTAGCCAACACCGGGGAGCTGTTTTTT. The chain has TRBV5-1 and TRBJ2-2, with 9 bases that match TRBD2. The CDR3 runs to 16 residues. Germline loops: CDR1 SGHRS, CDR2 YFSETQ. V lost 3 bases and J lost 2; bases outside the gene matches: 5.

V usage is TRBV20-1 and J usage is TRBJ2-1; D ambiguous. Trimming removed 6 bases from V and 6 bases from J, with 15 bases in between. The CDR3 contains 13 residues. CDR1 and CDR2 (germline): DFQATT, SNEGSKA (reference sequence). In DNA form, the CDR3 reads TGCAGTGCCCCTGGACCAACCGTCAATGAGCAGTTCTTC. This gives the protein CSAPGPTVNEQFF.

This chain connects TRBV9 to TRBJ2-2; 10 bases map to TRBD1. The CDR3 is made up of 17 amino acids. In germline, CDR1 is SGDLS, CDR2 YYNGEE. Trimming cost V 0 bases and J 5 bases; bases outside gene matches: 7. The DNA for the CDR3 is TGTGCCAGCAGCGTAGATCGGGACAGGGGTGCGACCGGGGAGCTGTTTTTT. Residues: CASSVDRDRGATGELFF.

The chain joins TRBV25-1 to TRBJ1-2; 7 positions match TRBD1. CDR3 size: 11 residues. The germline V gene encodes CDR1 MGHDK and CDR2 SYGVNS. The junction had 4 bases not matched to a gene; V was cut back by 7 bases and J by 8 bases. CDR3 residues: CASTQGEGYTF. The CDR3 DNA reads as TGTGCCAGCACCCAGGGGGAAGGCTACACCTTC.

V and J are TRBV6-2 or TRBV6-3 and TRBJ2-5, with D uncertain. V lost 8 bases and J lost 4, with 14 bases in between. Per the germline V gene, CDR1 is MNHEY and CDR2 is SVGEGT. The CDR3 is 13 residues long. CDR3 protein: CASRRMSRETQYF. CDR3 sequence (DNA): TGTGCCAGCCGCAGGATGTCGCGAGAGACCCAGTACTTC.

This clonotype was recorded at least ten times. The CDR3: CASSLAPGAAFF. CDR3 coding DNA: TGTGCCAGCAGTTTAGCGCCCGGGGCAGCTTTCTTT. The chain recombines TRBV12-3 or TRBV12-4 with TRBJ1-1; D might be TRBD1 (5 bases). V was pared by 0 bases and J by 10 bases, with 9 bases between. The length of the CDR3 is 12 residues.

The chain carries TRBV7-8 and TRBJ2-2, with D maybe TRBD1 (6 bases). V dropped 5 bases and J dropped 6 bases, with 10 bases sitting between them. This CDR3 contains 13 residues. Germline V gene lookup returns CDR1 SGHVS and CDR2 FQNEAQ. Here the CDR3 reads CASSPRGSGELFF. In DNA, the CDR3 is TGTGCCAGCAGCCCCAGGGGTTCCGGGGAGCTGTTTTTT.

The V gene is TRBV12-3 or TRBV12-4, the J gene TRBJ2-4; D remains unclear. This CDR3 has 13 amino acids. The V gene lost 5 bases and the J gene lost 9 bases, with 14 bases spanning the gap. This CDR3 is CASSAGPQGIQYF. The CDR3 DNA sequence: TGTGCCAGCAGTGCCGGCCCCCAAGGCATTCAGTACTTC.

This clonotype was detected many times. The V call is TRBV20-1, the J call TRBJ2-3, with 15 bases fitting TRBD2. Germline V gene data show CDR1 as DFQATT and CDR2 as SNEGSKA (reference sequence). The V segment lost 6 bases and the J segment 4 bases; nucleotides outside the gene matches: 2. The CDR3 has 14 amino acids. CDR3 sequence reads: CSARTSGRADTQYF. The CDR3 nucleotides are TGCAGTGCCAGGACTAGCGGGAGGGCAGATACGCAGTATTTT.

The rearrangement links TRBV7-2 to TRBJ2-5, with no clear D. Trimming shortened V by 2 bases and J by 1 base, and 8 bases separated the two germline ends. The CDR3 has 14 residues. Germline CDR1 is SGHTA and CDR2 is FQGNSA. This CDR3 is CASSLYNLQETQYF. Here the CDR3 DNA reads TGTGCCAGCAGCTTATATAATCTCCAAGAGACCCAGTACTTC.

J is TRBJ1-1 and V is TRBV12-5, with 8 bases lining up with TRBD1. This CDR3 is built from 15 residues. Germline values: CDR1 LGHNT, CDR2 FRNRAP. V shed 1 base, J shed 2 bases, and the junction held 3 bases outside the gene matches. The CDR3 bases are TGTGCTAGTGGTTTGGGGGGACAGGCCAACACTGAAGCTTTCTTT. It codes for CASGLGGQANTEAFF.

This clonotype was counted a single time. V and J are TRBV12-3 or TRBV12-4 and TRBJ2-2, with D perhaps matching TRBD1 (6 bases). The CDR3 sequence is 20 residues long. Deletions cut 5 bases from V and 6 bases from J, with 31 bases between. The DNA of the CDR3 is TGTGCCAGCAGTCGACGACCGGGAACAGGGAGTTTCTTGGTCCCCGGGGAGCTGTTTTTT. This gives the protein CASSRRPGTGSFLVPGELFF.

This clonotype was counted a few times. V and J are TRBV19 and TRBJ1-5; unclear D gene. CDR3 size: 15 residues. V was shortened by 7 bases and J by 0 bases, with 13 bases between the two germline ends. Per the germline V gene, CDR1 is LNHDA and CDR2 is SQIVND (reference sequence). CDR3 sequence (DNA): TGTGCCAGTAAGGAGCAGGTTGCTAGCAATCAGCCCCAGCATTTT. It codes for CASKEQVASNQPQHF.

J is TRBJ1-1 and V is TRBV11-2; 7 bases are a match to TRBD1. The CDR3 totals 16 residues. The J segment lost 1 base and the V segment lost 7 bases, leaving 12 bases of the junction unmatched. Germline V gives CDR1 SGHAT, CDR2 FQNNGV. CDR3 bases: TGTGCCAGCAACCCCTTAGGGGGCAGGCAGAACACTGAAGCTTTCTTT. As protein: CASNPLGGRQNTEAFF.

The chain is built from TRBV6-1 and TRBJ1-4; the D gene is possibly TRBD1 (6 bases). The CDR3 has 16 amino acids. Germline V CDR1 and CDR2: MNHNS, SASEGT. Trimming shortened V by 8 bases and J by 0 bases, and 16 bases separated the two germline ends. The CDR3 sequence: CASFTGASATNEKLFF. In DNA, the CDR3 is TGTGCCAGCTTTACGGGGGCAAGCGCAACTAATGAAAAACTGTTTTTT.

V is TRBV6-1 and J is TRBJ2-5; perhaps TRBD2 as D (6 bases). The ends were cut back, 6 bases at V and 2 bases at J, with 13 bases in the middle. Germline-derived CDR1 and CDR2 are MNHNS and SASEGT. The CDR3 extends over 14 amino acids. The CDR3 region has the DNA TGTGCCAGCAGACCCGGGAGATTGCAAGAGACCCAGTACTTC. It specifies CASRPGRLQETQYF.

This chain uses TRBV12-3 or TRBV12-4 with TRBJ2-3, with D possibly matching TRBD2 (6 bases). The length of the CDR3 is 13 residues. The V end was cut by 2 bases, the J end by 5 bases, with 8 bases between. CDR3 sequence: CASSLLGGDTQYF. The CDR3 region has the DNA TGTGCCAGCAGTTTACTGGGGGGAGATACGCAGTATTTT.

The genes are TRBV6-2 or TRBV6-3 and TRBJ2-7; 8 bases fit TRBD1. Trimming removed 7 bases from V and 0 bases from J; junction bases left unmatched: 14. Germline V CDR1 and CDR2: MNHEY, SVGEGT. CDR3 length: 17 residues. Here the CDR3 DNA reads TGTGCCAGCAACAAGGGGTTAGGGACAGGTGTCTCCTACGAGCAGTACTTC. Translation: CASNKGLGTGVSYEQYF.

This clonotype was seen a few times. The chain combines TRBV6-1 with TRBJ1-1; maybe TRBD1 (5 bases). Germline loops: CDR1 MNHNS, CDR2 SASEGT. V dropped 6 bases and J dropped 4 bases, with 12 bases sitting between them. The CDR3 has 13 amino acids. The CDR3 is CASRSGGGTEAFF. CDR3 coding DNA: TGTGCCAGCAGGTCGGGGGGGGGCACTGAAGCTTTCTTT.

The table lists this clonotype with a few counts. V is TRBV10-3 and J is TRBJ1-4, with TRBD1 as a possible D gene (5 bases). Trimming cost V 3 bases and J 5 bases, with 10 bases left between them. Germline V gene data show CDR1 as ENHRY and CDR2 as SYGVKD. This CDR3 is 14 amino acids long. CDR3 sequence (DNA): TGTGCCATCAGTGAATATGGGGGGAATGAAAAACTGTTTTTT. As protein: CAISEYGGNEKLFF.

This clonotype occurred a few times. The rearrangement joins TRBV20-1 to TRBJ2-2, with D possibly TRBD1 on 5 matching bases. V was shortened by 0 bases and J by 6 bases, with 17 bases between the two germline ends. Germline V CDR1 and CDR2: DFQATT, SNEGSKA (reference sequence). The CDR3 sequence is 16 residues long. The DNA of the CDR3 is TGCAGTGCTAGAGATGGGGTGTGGATAGGGGCCGGGGAGCTGTTTTTT. The encoded protein is CSARDGVWIGAGELFF.

This clonotype occurred a few times. The V gene is TRBV12-5, the J gene TRBJ1-2; D perhaps matches TRBD1 (5 bases). The CDR3 is 18 amino acids. Looked up from germline, CDR1 is LGHNT and CDR2 is FRNRAP. Trimming pared 4 bases from V and 4 bases from J, leaving 25 bases between. This CDR3 is CASGSPDVVGTGSYGYTF. CDR3 nucleotides: TGTGCTAGTGGTTCCCCTGATGTAGTCGGGACGGGGAGCTATGGCTACACCTTC. Together with reference TRBV12-5 and TRBJ1-2, the CDR3 gives the full variable domain: DARVTQTPRHKVTEMGQEVTMRCQPILGHNTVFWYRQTMMQGLELLAYFRNRAPLDDSGMPKDRFSAEMPDATLATLKIQPSEPRDSAVYFCASGSPDVVGTGSYGYTFGSGTRLTVV.